This T cell receptor beta chain was recovered during a study of blood T cell repertoires in COVID-19. About the research overall: Donors in the United States, Italy and Spain gave samples during acute or convalescent COVID-19.

Under the authors' procedure: Quantification of nucleated cells was approximated via reference gene primer amplification. The table came from immunoSEQ multiplex PCR; TCRdb's copy has only in-frame clones and leaves some out. V and J calls plus clone size are reproduced from that table; the DNA served to infer D and trimming. The sample has about 250,000 clones, roughly 80% seen once. Germline lookup yields CDR1 SGHRS and CDR2 YFSETQ. V shed 4 bases and J 5 bases; nucleotides not matched to a gene: 8. The CDR3 length is 14 residues. This clonotype originated in a woman aged 40 to 50 with active or convalescent COVID-19. Sequencing was carried out using peripheral blood. This sequence joins TRBV5-1 and TRBJ1-1, with TRBD1 matching over 7 bases. CDR3 sequence reads: CASSNPTGNTEAFF. CDR3 bases: TGCGCCAGCAGCAACCCGACAGGGAATACTGAAGCTTTCTTT.